These 3 T cell receptor beta chains originate from one sample sequenced in a study of cytomegalovirus exposure and HLA in healthy donors. Primers: 60 Vbeta forward and 13 Jbeta reverse. The protocol was immunoSEQ multiplex PCR, while the TCRdb copy is restricted to in-frame clones and leaves out a portion. The sample includes approximately 110,000 clones, roughly 77% of them seen just once. The sequenced sample consisted of PBMCs. These receptors were collected from a young woman in good health and CMV-seronegative.

The chain combines TRBV7-6 with TRBJ1-5; D might be TRBD1 (6 bases). The ends were cut back, 6 bases at V and 6 bases at J, with 18 bases in the middle. The CDR3 sequence is 15 residues long. Germline V gives CDR1 SGHVS, CDR2 FNYEAQ. Here the CDR3 DNA reads TGTGCCAGCAGTCCCGGGGCCAGGGGACGTCAGCCCCAGCATTTT. Amino acid sequence: CASSPGARGRQPQHF.

This clone was counted only a few times. The chain has TRBV27 and TRBJ2-7; 7 bases are a match to TRBD1. CDR3 size: 14 residues. The J segment lost 2 bases and the V segment lost 6 bases, leaving 7 bases of the junction unmatched. The germline V gene encodes CDR1 MNHEY and CDR2 SMNVEV (reference sequence). The DNA for the CDR3 is TGTGCCAGCAGCGCGACAGGGATTACCTACGAGCAGTACTTC. Translating it yields CASSATGITYEQYF.

This clone has only a few counts. The chain combines TRBV7-8 with TRBJ2-7, with 7 bases identical to TRBD1. Germline CDR1 SGHVS, CDR2 FQNEAQ. CDR3 length: 13 amino acids. V gave up 7 bases and J gave up 3 bases; unmatched junction bases: 6. CDR3 coding DNA: TGTGCCAGCACCTCCGGGACAGTCTACGAGCAGTACTTC. It is translated as CASTSGTVYEQYF.